The entry that follows covers one TCR beta chain sequence. Authors' analysis steps: Reference gene primer amplification yielded estimated nucleated cell counts. Assay: immunoSEQ multiplex PCR; the TCRdb copy retains only in-frame clones and omits some. The V and J calls and clone size are taken from that table; D and trimming were inferred from the DNA. The sample contains over 200,000 clones, approximately 90% of which appear only once. The data derive from a study of blood T cell repertoires in COVID-19. The overall study: The United States, Italy and Spain provided the acute and convalescent COVID-19 samples.

Recruits, aged about 18 to 100 years, lived in about two dozen US areas. The CDR3 sequence is 13 residues long. Trimming removed 4 bases from V and 7 bases from J, with 13 bases in between. The specimen sequenced was PBMCs or T cells enriched from blood (not recorded which). The TCR originated in a human donor in a cohort exposed to, infected with or recovered from COVID-19 (not recorded which). The donor label of this sample is uncertain. The chain couples TRBV12-3 or TRBV12-4 to TRBJ1-2, with D tentatively TRBD1 (6 bases). CDR3 DNA sequence: TGTGCCAGCAGTTCCGGGACAAGTGGTGGCTACACCTTC. Protein: CASSSGTSGGYTF.